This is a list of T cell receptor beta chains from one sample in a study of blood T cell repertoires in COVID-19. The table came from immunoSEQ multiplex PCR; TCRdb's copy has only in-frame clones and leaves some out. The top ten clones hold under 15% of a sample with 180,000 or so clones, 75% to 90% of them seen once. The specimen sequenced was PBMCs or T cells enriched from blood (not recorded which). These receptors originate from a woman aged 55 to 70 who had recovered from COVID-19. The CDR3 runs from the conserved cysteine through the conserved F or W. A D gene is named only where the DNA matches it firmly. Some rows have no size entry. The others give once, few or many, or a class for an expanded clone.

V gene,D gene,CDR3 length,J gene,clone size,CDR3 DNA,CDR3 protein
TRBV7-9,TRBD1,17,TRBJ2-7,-,TGTGCCAGCAGCCCAACCACCCGACAGGGTCGCGCCTACGAGCAGTACTTC,CASSPTTRQGRAYEQYF
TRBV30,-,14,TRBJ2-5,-,TGTGCCTGGACCCTAAGGGAGCGTGGAGAGACCCAGTACTTC,CAWTLRERGETQYF
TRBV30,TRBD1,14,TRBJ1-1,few,TGTGCCTGGAGTGGACAGGGCTTTTCCACTGAAGCTTTCTTT,CAWSGQGFSTEAFF
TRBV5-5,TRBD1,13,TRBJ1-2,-,TGTGCCAGCAGGCGGGACAGCGCTGGTGGCTACACCTTC,CASRRDSAGGYTF
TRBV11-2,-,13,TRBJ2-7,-,TGTGCCAGCAGCTTACAAAGGGGTTACGAGCAGTACTTC,CASSLQRGYEQYF
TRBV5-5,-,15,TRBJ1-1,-,TGTGCCAGCAGCTGGGGGTGGAGGGCGAACACTGAAGCTTTCTTT,CASSWGWRANTEAFF
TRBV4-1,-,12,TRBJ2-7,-,TGCGCCAGCAGCCAAGTAGGGAGCGAGCAGTACTTC,CASSQVGSEQYF
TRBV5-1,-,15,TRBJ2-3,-,TGCGCCAGCAGCTTATCTAGCGCTGGTTCAGATACGCAGTATTTT,CASSLSSAGSDTQYF
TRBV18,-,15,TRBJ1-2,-,TGTGCCAGCTCACCGAGGAATCAGATCGGGTATGGCTACACCTTC,CASSPRNQIGYGYTF
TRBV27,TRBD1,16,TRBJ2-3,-,TGTGCCAGCAGTTTAAGAGGGGGACAGCGCACAGATACGCAGTATTTT,CASSLRGGQRTDTQYF
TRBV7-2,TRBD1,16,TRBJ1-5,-,TGTGCCAGCAGTCCCGGAACGGACAGGCCGAATCAGCCCCAGCATTTT,CASSPGTDRPNQPQHF
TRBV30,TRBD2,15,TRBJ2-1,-,TGTGCCTGGAGTGTACTGGCGGGGGTCTACAATGAGCAGTTCTTC,CAWSVLAGVYNEQFF
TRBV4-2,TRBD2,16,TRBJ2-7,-,TGTGCCAGCAGCCAAGATCTAAGCGGGGGCTCCTACGAGCAGTACTTC,CASSQDLSGGSYEQYF
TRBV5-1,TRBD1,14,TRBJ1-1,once,TGCGCCAGCAGCCCTCGACAGGGGGGTACTGAAGCTTTCTTT,CASSPRQGGTEAFF
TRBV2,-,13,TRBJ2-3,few,TGTGCCAGCAGCCTACTTGACACAGATACGCAGTATTTT,CASSLLDTDTQYF
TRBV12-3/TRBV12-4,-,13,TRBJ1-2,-,TGTGCCAGCAGTGGGGCCCTTCATCATGGCTACACCTTC,CASSGALHHGYTF
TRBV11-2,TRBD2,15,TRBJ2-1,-,TGTGCCAGCAGCCCAACGGGGGGAGGTTACAATGAGCAGTTCTTC,CASSPTGGGYNEQFF
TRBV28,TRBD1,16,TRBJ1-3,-,TGTGCCAGCAGTAGGACAGGCCTATTCTCTGGAAACACCATATATTTT,CASSRTGLFSGNTIYF
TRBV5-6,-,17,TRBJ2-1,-,TGTGCCAGCAGCTTGGCCCCACAGGAGAATAGATACAATGAGCAGTTCTTC,CASSLAPQENRYNEQFF
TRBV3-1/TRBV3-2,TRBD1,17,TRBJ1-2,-,TGTGCCAGCAGCCAAGGATTAAGGACAGGGGTGATCTATGGCTACACCTTC,CASSQGLRTGVIYGYTF
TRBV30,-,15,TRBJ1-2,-,TGTGCCTGGAACCGGGACAAACGTCGGGATTCTGGCTACACCTTC,CAWNRDKRRDSGYTF
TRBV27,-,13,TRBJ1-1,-,TGTGCCAGCAGTTCTCCGGGGGGCACTGAAGCTTTCTTT,CASSSPGGTEAFF
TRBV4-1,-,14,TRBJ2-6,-,TGCGCCAGCAGACCGATGACAGGGGCCAACGTCCTGACTTTC,CASRPMTGANVLTF
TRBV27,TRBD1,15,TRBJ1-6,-,TGTGCCAGCACCCTCGGGCAGGGGGGTAATTCACCCCTCCACTTT,CASTLGQGGNSPLHF
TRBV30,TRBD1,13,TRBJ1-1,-,TGTGCCTGGAGTGTTCGACAGGGGTCGGAAGCTTTCTTT,CAWSVRQGSEAFF
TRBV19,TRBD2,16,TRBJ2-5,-,TGTGCCAGTAGTTCGCGGACTAGCGGGAGCTTAAAGACCCAGTACTTC,CASSSRTSGSLKTQYF
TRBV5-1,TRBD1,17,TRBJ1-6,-,TGCGCCAGCAGCTTGGGCTCCCCAGGGGGCGTCCCGTCACCCCTCCACTTT,CASSLGSPGGVPSPLHF
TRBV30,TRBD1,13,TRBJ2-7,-,TGTGCCTGGGAGGGGACAGCCTCCTACGAGCAGTACTTC,CAWEGTASYEQYF
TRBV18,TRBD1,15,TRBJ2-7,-,TGTGCCAGCTCACCCAACCAGGACAGGGGCTACGAGCAGTACTTC,CASSPNQDRGYEQYF
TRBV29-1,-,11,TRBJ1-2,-,TGCAGCGTTTCCAGCGTTCGGGGCTACACCTTC,CSVSSVRGYTF
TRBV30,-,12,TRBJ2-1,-,TGTGCCTGGAGTGTGCTAGCTGGTGAGCAGTTCTTC,CAWSVLAGEQFF
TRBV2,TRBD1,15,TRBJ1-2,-,TGTGCCAGCAGTCAGGGACAGGGGCTGGGCTATGGCTACACCTTC,CASSQGQGLGYGYTF
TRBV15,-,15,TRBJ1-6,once,TGTGCCACCAGAACAGGGAACTCCTATAATTCACCCCTCCACTTT,CATRTGNSYNSPLHF
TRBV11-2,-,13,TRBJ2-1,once,TGTGCCAGCAGCCCCAGCTCCTACAATGAGCAGTTCTTC,CASSPSSYNEQFF
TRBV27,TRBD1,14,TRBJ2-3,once,TGTGCCGTCTCGGACAGGGGGCCCGCAGATACGCAGTATTTT,CAVSDRGPADTQYF
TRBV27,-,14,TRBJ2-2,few,TGTGCCAGCAGTTTTAGGGGAAGCACCGGGGAGCTGTTTTTT,CASSFRGSTGELFF
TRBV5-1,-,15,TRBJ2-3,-,TGCGCCAGCAACCCTAGCGGTAAGGGGGCAGATACGCAGTATTTT,CASNPSGKGADTQYF
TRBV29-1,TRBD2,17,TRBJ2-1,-,TGCAGCGTTGAAGGAGGCATAGCTAGCGGCGCCTACAATGAGCAGTTCTTC,CSVEGGIASGAYNEQFF
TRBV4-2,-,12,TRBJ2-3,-,TGTGCCAGCAGCCGAGAGCAGGGCACGCAGTATTTT,CASSREQGTQYF
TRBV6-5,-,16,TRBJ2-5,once,TGTGCCAGCAGTTACCGTCGGACAGACCAGCAAGAGACCCAGTACTTC,CASSYRRTDQQETQYF
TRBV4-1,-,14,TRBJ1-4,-,TGCGCCAGCAGCCAGACAGGCCTGAATGAAAAACTGTTTTTT,CASSQTGLNEKLFF
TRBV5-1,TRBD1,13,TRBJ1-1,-,TGCGCCAGCAGCTTGGGACAGGGGGTGTCGGCTTTCTTT,CASSLGQGVSAFF
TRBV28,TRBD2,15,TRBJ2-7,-,TGTGCCAGCAGTCGATTAGCGGGGACGGCCTACGAGCAGTACTTC,CASSRLAGTAYEQYF
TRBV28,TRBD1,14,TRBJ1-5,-,TGTGCCAGCAGTCTAGGGGGCGCAGGGCAGCCCCAGCATTTT,CASSLGGAGQPQHF
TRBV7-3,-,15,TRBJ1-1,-,TGTGCCAGCAGCTCCCTCACGGGGAAGAACACTGAAGCTTTCTTT,CASSSLTGKNTEAFF
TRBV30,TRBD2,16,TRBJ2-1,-,TGTGCCTGGAGTGTCCTTACTAGCGGTTCCTACAATGAGCAGTTCTTC,CAWSVLTSGSYNEQFF
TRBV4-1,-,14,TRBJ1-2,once,TGCGCCAGCAGCCAAGAGGCAGTGGGCGATGGCTACACCTTC,CASSQEAVGDGYTF
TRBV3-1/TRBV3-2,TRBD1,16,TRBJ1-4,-,TGTGCCAGCAGCCATGCGCCCGGGACAGGGGATGAAAAACTGTTTTTT,CASSHAPGTGDEKLFF
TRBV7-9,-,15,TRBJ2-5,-,TGTGCCAGCAGCTTAAGGTGGGGCAGGGAAGAGACCCAGTACTTC,CASSLRWGREETQYF
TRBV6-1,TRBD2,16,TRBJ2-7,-,TGTGCCAGCAGTGATTCCGGTAGCGGGAGTTTTAACGAGCAGTACTTC,CASSDSGSGSFNEQYF
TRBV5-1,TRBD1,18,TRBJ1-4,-,TGCGCCAGCAGCCCGACCGGGACAGGGACCGCAACTAATGAAAAACTGTTTTTT,CASSPTGTGTATNEKLFF
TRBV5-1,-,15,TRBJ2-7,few,TGCGCCAGCAGCTTGTCCCCAGGATACACCTACGAGCAGTACTTC,CASSLSPGYTYEQYF
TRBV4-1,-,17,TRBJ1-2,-,TGCGCCAGCAGCCAAGATCCCAGCGGGTATCGTAACTATGGCTACACCTTC,CASSQDPSGYRNYGYTF
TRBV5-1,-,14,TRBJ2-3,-,TGCGCCAGCAGCCCCGGGATTGTAGGAGATACGCAGTATTTT,CASSPGIVGDTQYF
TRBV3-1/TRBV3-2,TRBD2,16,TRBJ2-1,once,TGTGCCAGCAGCCAAATAAGCGGGAGAGGTAACAATGAGCAGTTCTTC,CASSQISGRGNNEQFF
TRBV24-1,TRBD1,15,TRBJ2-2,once,TGTGCCACCAGTGAGGGACAGGGAGGGTCCGGGGAGCTGTTTTTT,CATSEGQGGSGELFF
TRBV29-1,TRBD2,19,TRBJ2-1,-,TGCAGCGTTGAATTCCTTGGGACTAGCGGGAGGGCCTCCTACAATGAGCAGTTCTTC,CSVEFLGTSGRASYNEQFF
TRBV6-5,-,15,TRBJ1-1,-,TGTGCCAGCAGTCCGGGACAACTAATGAACACTGAAGCTTTCTTT,CASSPGQLMNTEAFF
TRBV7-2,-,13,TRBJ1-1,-,TGTGCCAGCAGCCGGGTCTCGGAGACTGAAGCTTTCTTT,CASSRVSETEAFF